Sequencing of this TCR beta chain was carried out in a study of CD8+ T cells in alopecia areata. General study results and limits: The study found higher clonality in lesional than normal scalp, especially in alopecia totalis/universalis. Scalp samples also contribute reads from the resident alphabeta T cells found in normal skin.

RNA was isolated and reverse transcribed to cDNA, the sequencing template. Clones were read by immunoSEQ multiplex PCR, and TCRdb kept only the in-frame ones, dropping some. The table lists hundreds of thousands of clones, around two thirds of them singletons. J lost 7 bases, V lost 8 bases, and 6 bases had no gene match. Germline CDR1 is DFQATT and CDR2 is SNEGSKA (reference sequence). The CDR3 consists of 11 residues. In the case of this clone: Its antigen is undetermined.

The receptor was derived from a human donor with alopecia areata. Material: CD4+ T cells sorted from blood, obtained at week 0. This chain connects TRBV20-1 to TRBJ2-5, with 8 bases identical to TRBD1. The CDR3 is CSPWTGMTQYF. CDR3 nucleotides: TGCAGTCCTTGGACAGGGATGACCCAGTACTTC.